What follows describes a single TCR beta chain. Its antigen is unknown. The CDR3 is 16 residues long. Per germline, CDR1 LGHNA and CDR2 YNFKEQ. With V trimmed by 0 bases and J by 1 base, 3 bases remained unmatched. TCRdb passed the RT-PCR reads through MiXCR, listing each CDR3 protein once. Counted here are about 780,000 distinct CDR3 sequences, 18% occurring once; the ten biggest clones make up about a tenth. This specimen belongs to a study of response to subunit inactivated influenza vaccine. Overall study findings and caveats: The study's authors posited that every seasonal influenza vaccination enlists few new T cells.

The V and J genes are TRBV4-2 and TRBJ2-3; 8 bases agree with TRBD2. This receptor was taken from a man aged 45-60 years who received an inactivated influenza vaccine. The input for sequencing was PBMCs from blood, taken about 5 days after vaccination. CDR3 coding DNA: TGTGCCAGCAGCCAAGAGTGGCGGGGGGGCACAGATACGCAGTATTTT. Its protein product is CASSQEWRGGTDTQYF.